This passage covers 20 T cell receptor beta chains from one sample sequenced in a study of T cell changes during pregnancy in multiple sclerosis. The method was immunoSEQ multiplex PCR; TCRdb's version includes in-frame clones alone and lacks a portion of them. The table has about 40,000 clones, approximately 85% seen once. The input for sequencing was CD4+ T cells from peripheral blood mononuclear cells, taken before pregnancy. These receptor sequences come from a female donor with multiple sclerosis, enrolled in a pregnancy study.

V is TRBV5-1 and J is TRBJ2-5; 10 bases agree with TRBD2. This CDR3 has 19 amino acids. With V trimmed by 0 bases and J by 2 bases, 13 bases remained unmatched. The germline gives CDR1 SGHRS, CDR2 YFSETQ. The CDR3 region is CASSLAGSGSGREQETQYF. CDR3 nucleotide sequence: TGCGCCAGCAGCTTGGCCGGTAGCGGGAGCGGGAGGGAGCAAGAGACCCAGTACTTC.

The chain is built from TRBV4-3 and TRBJ1-6; maybe TRBD1 (6 bases). This CDR3 has 17 amino acids. Trimming removed 0 bases from V and 5 bases from J, with 14 bases in between. Per germline, CDR1 LGHNA and CDR2 YSLEER. The CDR3 region has the DNA TGCGCCAGCAGCCAAGAGATCACAGGGTACCATAATTCACCCCTCCACTTT. The encoded protein is CASSQEITGYHNSPLHF.

The V and J genes are TRBV19 and TRBJ2-7, with 8 nucleotides matching TRBD2. The CDR3 sequence is 15 residues long. CDR1 is LNHDA and CDR2 is SQIVND in the germline V gene (reference sequence). The V segment lost 9 bases and the J segment 0 bases; nucleotides outside the gene matches: 10. In nucleotides, the CDR3 is TGTGCCAGCTCCCAACTAGCGGTCAGCTCCTACGAGCAGTACTTC. Encoded protein: CASSQLAVSSYEQYF.

This chain uses TRBV9 with TRBJ2-1, with TRBD1 identical over 7 bases. There are 15 residues in the CDR3. The germline gives CDR1 SGDLS, CDR2 YYNGEE. The V and J ends lost 0 bases and 5 bases, in that order; junction bases with no gene match: 5. Here the CDR3 reads CASSVVYRGHNEQFF. Written as DNA, the CDR3 is TGTGCCAGCAGCGTAGTCTACAGGGGCCACAATGAGCAGTTCTTC.

The chain has TRBV2 and TRBJ2-3; TRBD2 matches at 7 bases. J lost 5 bases, V lost 3 bases, and 5 bases had no gene match. CDR1 is SNHLY and CDR2 is FYNNEI in the germline V gene. The CDR3 extends over 14 amino acids. Written as DNA, the CDR3 is TGTGCCAGCAGTGATAGTCCGGGAGGAGATACGCAGTATTTT. Translating gives CASSDSPGGDTQYF.

This clone was picked up a small number of times. The chain joins TRBV6-1 to TRBJ2-7; the match to TRBD2 covers 11 bases. Germline CDR1 reads MNHNS; CDR2 reads SASEGT. This CDR3 has 14 residues. J lost 4 bases, V lost 4 bases, and 3 bases had no gene match. In DNA, the CDR3 is TGTGCCAGCAGTGGGGGACTAGCGGTTTACGAGCAGTACTTC. Its translation: CASSGGLAVYEQYF.

This clone was found a few times. The rearrangement links TRBV30 to TRBJ1-4; D is perhaps TRBD1 (6 bases). Deletions cut 4 bases from V and 8 bases from J, with 11 bases between. From germline, CDR1 is GTSNPN and CDR2 SVGIG (reference sequence). This CDR3 has 12 residues. The CDR3 bases are TGTGCCTGGAACGATCAGGGGGAAAAACTGTTTTTT. Translated: CAWNDQGEKLFF.

The chain employs TRBV5-1 and TRBJ1-4; D is undetermined. Germline-derived CDR1 and CDR2 are SGHRS and YFSETQ. CDR3 length: 13 amino acids. V was cut by 2 bases and J by 7 bases, with 9 bases left in between. The CDR3 coding sequence is TGCGCCAGCAGCTTCCAAGGAGGTGAAAAACTGTTTTTT. Its protein is CASSFQGGEKLFF.

This chain uses TRBV5-1 with TRBJ2-4, with 11 bases that match TRBD2. The trim removed 5 bases at V and 5 bases at J, leaving 15 bases unmatched. This CDR3 spans 18 amino acids. The germline gives CDR1 SGHRS, CDR2 YFSETQ. In nucleotides, the CDR3 is TGCGCCAGCAGGGAGGTTTTCGGACTAGCGGGCGCCGAAAACATTCAGTACTTC. It yields the protein CASREVFGLAGAENIQYF. Full variable domain (rest looked up from reference TRBV5-1 and TRBJ2-4): KAGVTQTPRYLIKTRGQQVTLSCSPISGHRSVSWYQQTPGQGLQFLFEYFSETQRNKGNFPGRFSGRQFSNSRSEMNVSTLELGDSALYLCASREVFGLAGAENIQYFGAGTRLSVL.

The V call is TRBV7-6, the J call TRBJ1-1; D remains ambiguous. Germline V gives CDR1 SGHVS, CDR2 FNYEAQ. V shed 5 bases and J shed 1 base, with 14 bases lying between them. The CDR3 loop spans 15 amino acids. CDR3 in amino acids: CASSPGYVGNTEAFF. CDR3 in DNA: TGTGCCAGCAGCCCAGGTTACGTAGGGAACACTGAAGCTTTCTTT.

The chain recombines TRBV6-6 with TRBJ2-1, with a tentative D call TRBD1 (5 bases). V dropped 5 bases and J dropped 0 bases, with 11 bases sitting between them. Germline CDR1 and CDR2: MNHNY and SVGAGI (reference sequence). This CDR3 is built from 15 residues. The CDR3 DNA follows: TGTGCCAGCAGTCAGAGACAGAGCTCCTACAATGAGCAGTTCTTC. Its translation is CASSQRQSSYNEQFF.

CDR3 residues: CASSLGAGYQETQYF. CDR3 DNA: TGTGCCAGCAGCTTGGGGGCAGGGTACCAAGAGACCCAGTACTTC. V and J are TRBV13 and TRBJ2-5; weak D call: TRBD1 (6 bases). V lost 3 bases and J lost 0, with 11 bases in between. The CDR3 length is 15 residues. Germline CDR1 is PRHDT and CDR2 is FYEKMQ (reference sequence).

This clone came up a few times. The chain has TRBV9 and TRBJ2-4; D ambiguous. This CDR3 has 13 residues. CDR1 SGDLS and CDR2 YYNGEE come from the germline V gene. V dropped 0 bases and J dropped 7 bases, with 8 bases sitting between them. CDR3 region: CASSVAVGNIQYF. CDR3 DNA sequence: TGTGCCAGCAGCGTAGCGGTCGGGAACATTCAGTACTTC. The variable domain in full, completed from reference TRBV9 and TRBJ2-4, reads DSGVTQTPKHLITATGQRVTLRCSPRSGDLSVYWYQQSLDQGLQFLIQYYNGEERAKGNILERFSAQQFPDLHSELNLSSLELGDSALYFCASSVAVGNIQYFGAGTRLSVL.

CDR3 region: CASSNEWTVNTEAFF. Here the CDR3 DNA reads TGTGCCAGCAGTAACGAATGGACAGTGAACACTGAAGCTTTCTTT. The J gene is TRBJ1-1, the V gene TRBV6-5, with TRBD1 as a possible D gene (6 bases). Between the trimmed V and J ends, which lost 5 bases and 0 bases, there was a span of 13 bases. CDR3 length: 15 amino acids. The germline CDR1 and CDR2 sequences are MNHEY and SVGAGI.

The V call is TRBV6-1, the J call TRBJ2-3, with 8 bases identical to TRBD2. V was clipped by 2 bases and J by 6 bases; unmatched bases: 7. Germline-derived CDR1 and CDR2 are MNHNS and SASEGT. CDR3 length equals 15 residues. The CDR3 region has the DNA TGTGCCAGCAGTGAAAAACGGGGGGGGCGCGATACGCAGTATTTT. The encoded protein is CASSEKRGGRDTQYF.

The V and J genes are TRBV5-6 and TRBJ2-7; TRBD1 agrees at 9 bases. CDR3 length: 15 residues. V was pared by 4 bases and J by 6 bases, with 11 bases of the junction left unmatched. CDR1 is SGHDT and CDR2 is YYEEEE in the germline V gene. Here the CDR3 DNA reads TGTGCCAGCAGCGTTGGGGACAGGGTGAGATCCGAGCAGTACTTC. Protein product: CASSVGDRVRSEQYF.

This chain uses TRBV7-2 with TRBJ2-2; D not certain. V lost 3 bases and J lost 6, with 11 bases in between. The CDR3 length is 14 residues. In germline, CDR1 is SGHTA, CDR2 FQGNSA. CDR3: CASSLNPNSGELFF. CDR3 sequence (DNA): TGTGCCAGCAGCTTGAACCCCAACTCCGGGGAGCTGTTTTTT.

The V gene is TRBV7-2, the J gene TRBJ2-2; D possibly corresponds to TRBD1 (6 bases). The V end was cut by 3 bases, the J end by 5 bases, with 16 bases between. This CDR3 region has 16 residues. Per germline, CDR1 SGHTA and CDR2 FQGNSA. CDR3 protein: CASSLRGRGNTGELFF. In DNA, the CDR3 is TGTGCCAGCAGCTTGAGGGGGAGAGGGAATACCGGGGAGCTGTTTTTT.

This sequence joins TRBV6-1 and TRBJ2-7; maybe TRBD1 (6 bases). The CDR3 spans 13 residues. V lost 8 bases and J lost 2, with 13 bases in between. The germline V gene has CDR1 MNHNS and CDR2 SASEGT. The CDR3 region has the DNA TGTGCCAGCTGGCAGGGGCACCCCTACGAGCAGTACTTC. It translates to CASWQGHPYEQYF.

As DNA, the CDR3 is TGTGCCAGCAGTCATCGCCGGGGAGGCGAGCAGTACTTC. Its translation is CASSHRRGGEQYF. The chain carries TRBV27 and TRBJ2-7; D is perhaps TRBD2 (6 bases). The CDR3 spans 13 residues. Germline values: CDR1 MNHEY, CDR2 SMNVEV (reference sequence). Trimming pared 5 bases from V and 6 bases from J, leaving 14 bases between.